These 2 T cell receptor beta chains were sequenced from one sample in a study of T cells in Graves' hyperthyroidism and ophthalmopathy. RNA transcripts yielded amplified TCR beta CDR3 regions. The primer set for the first-round RT-PCR of the TCR CDR3 was HTBI. TCRdb independently ran MiXCR on the multiplex PCR reads; one entry per CDR3 protein. The table has 280,000 or so distinct CDR3 sequences, less than 30% seen once. The sequencing sample was made of blood. These receptors originate from a man aged 40-50 years with Graves' hyperthyroidism that later progressed to Graves' ophthalmopathy.

This clonotype was seen repeatedly, ten times or more. This chain uses TRBV9 with TRBJ2-7; 9 bases fit TRBD2. The germline V gene encodes CDR1 SGDLS and CDR2 YYNGEE. The CDR3 consists of 14 residues. V lost 0 bases to trimming and J lost 5 bases; unmatched junction nucleotides: 3. As DNA, the CDR3 is TGTGCCAGCAGCGTAGGTAGCGGGAGTCACGAGCAGTACTTC. Protein sequence: CASSVGSGSHEQYF.

This clonotype was recorded a few times. This rearrangement joins TRBV6-4 to TRBJ1-6; no reliable D call. Germline CDR1 reads MRHNA; CDR2 reads SNTAGT. The CDR3 has 13 amino acids. Deletions cut 5 bases from V and 5 bases from J, with 7 bases between. The CDR3 DNA follows: TGTGCCAGCAGTATGGGGAATAATTCACCCCTCCACTTT. This sequence encodes CASSMGNNSPLHF.